This T cell receptor (beta chain) was found in a study of blood T cell repertoires in COVID-19 (dated by TCRdb to between 2020 and 2021). Study-level background: The collaborator samples originated in the United States, Italy and Spain and spanned the acute and convalescent phases of COVID-19. The sample metadata nearly always contained a de-identified subject ID, COVID-19 status, age in years and sex. The dataset comprised deeply sampled blood TCRbeta repertoires from subjects exposed to, actively infected with, or recovered from COVID-19. Samples came from the ongoing ImmuneRACE study (first 160 participants) plus 1,254 subjects from 6 global collaborators. The repertoires were released in a freely available public database intended as a resource for research on the immune response to SARS-CoV-2. Where available, HLA class I and class II types were obtained from metadata supplied by the sample provider rather than from assay-based typing. The prospective study material was composed of cDNA or gDNA derived from T cells, B-cell-depleted T cells, or PBMCs.

Regarding this clone: The clone's antigen remains unknown. There are no base qualities to consult, and no much larger clone falls within one base.

TCRbeta CDR3 regions were amplified from genomic DNA using the immunoSEQ Assay, a bias-controlled multiplex PCR. Regarding the original processing steps: Within the assay, amplification of reference gene primers was used to estimate how many nucleated cells each sample contained. Sequence reads were collapsed and filtered to measure the absolute abundance of every unique TCRbeta CDR3 rearrangement. For each sample, productive Simpson clonality was calculated as the square root of Simpson's diversity index over productive rearrangements. In its TCRdb copy, this immuneACCESS table keeps in-frame sequences only and misses some clones. Where compared with another copy, unresolved V genes explain less than half of these, and the others have no known cause. V, J and clone size reflect that table, while D and trimming were determined from the DNA. The sample table contains around 260,000 clones; only one count was recorded for 85% to 90% of them. 1.5% of the sample lies in the top ten.

The germline V gene (reference sequence) specifies LGHDT as CDR1 and YNNKEL as CDR2. The CDR3 measures 18 amino acids from cysteine to phenylalanine. Only the CDR3 part of the read is kept: 54 bases, read in frame from the first base. The junction shows trimming of 1 base on V and 13 bases on J, and the gene matches do not reach 17 bases of it. A second Seattle source provided samples from volunteer blood donors who had recovered from COVID-19. Whole blood was collected in K2EDTA tubes by collaborating institutions according to the institutions' own protocols. For TCRbeta analysis, collaborator samples were shipped as frozen whole blood, as isolated PBMCs, or as DNA extracted from either sample type. What the study reported, not specific to this receptor: The amount of clinical and demographic metadata varied by source and participant and was provided uncurated.

Recombination linked TRBV3-1 (or the pseudogene TRBV3-2) to TRBJ2-2; TRBD2 aligns with 11 central bases. This receptor was taken from a woman between 35 and 50 years old who had recovered from COVID-19. The sequencing input was peripheral blood. The DNA sequence follows: TGTGCCAGCAGCCAAGCTGACCTGCTAGCGGGGGGCGTCAGAGGGCTGTTTTTT. It translates to CASSQADLLAGGVRGLFF.